Described below is a single T cell receptor (beta chain) sequence and its context. Its antigen is currently not known. Base qualities are not provided; no much larger clone lies one nucleotide away. In this study, focal radiation therapy paired with CTLA-4 blockade (ipilimumab) was tested in patients who had chemo-refractory metastatic non-small-cell lung cancer. Libraries were made using the immunoSEQ multiplex PCR assay. The table comes from immuneACCESS by way of TCRdb, which keeps in-frame sequences with V and J called. Part of the clones is missing from these tables; in studies checked, under half for an unresolved V gene and the rest for unknown reasons. The sample table lists some 60,000 clones, under 80% of them with a count of one. The leading ten clones occupy 15% to 20% of the sample. Reading the germline V gene (reference sequence) gives CDR1 SEHNR and CDR2 FQNEAQ. From the cysteine through the phenylalanine, the CDR3 covers 15 amino acids. Just CDR3 DNA is preserved here, 45 bases in frame from base 1. For this chain, trimming is 5 bases at the V end and 5 bases at the J end, and the number of junction bases without a gene match is 6.

This specimen comes from a study of radiotherapy plus CTLA-4 blockade in lung cancer (dated by TCRdb to 2016 to 2019). In terms of the full investigation: Objective responses occurred in more than 15% of enrolled patients, and about 30% achieved disease control. What the study reported, not specific to this receptor: The strongest predictors of response, as reported, were early dynamic changes in blood T cell clones along with a rise in serum interferon-beta after radiation. After treatment with radiotherapy and ipilimumab, TCR clones that originated in tumors expanded in peripheral blood.

The receptor comes from a human donor with non-small cell lung cancer who had a complete response to radiotherapy plus ipilimumab. The specimen was peripheral blood, collected from a patient treated with radiotherapy plus ipilimumab. Recombination joined TRBV7-9 with TRBJ2-5; 12 of the junction bases match TRBD1. The CDR3 reads as follows: CASSAWDRGRETQYF. The sequenced DNA: TGTGCCAGCAGCGCCTGGGACAGGGGGCGCGAGACCCAGTACTTC.